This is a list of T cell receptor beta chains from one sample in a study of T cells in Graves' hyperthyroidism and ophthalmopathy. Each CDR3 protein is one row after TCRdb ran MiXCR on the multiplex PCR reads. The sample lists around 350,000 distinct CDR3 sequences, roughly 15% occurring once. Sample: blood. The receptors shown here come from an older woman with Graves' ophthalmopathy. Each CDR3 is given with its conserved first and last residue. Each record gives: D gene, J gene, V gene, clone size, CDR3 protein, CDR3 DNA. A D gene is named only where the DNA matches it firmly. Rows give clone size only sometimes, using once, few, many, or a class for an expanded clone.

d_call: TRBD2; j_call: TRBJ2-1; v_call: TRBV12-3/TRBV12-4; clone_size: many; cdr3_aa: CASRGTSGPSYNEQFF; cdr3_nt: TGTGCCAGCAGGGGGACTAGCGGACCCTCCTACAATGAGCAGTTCTTC
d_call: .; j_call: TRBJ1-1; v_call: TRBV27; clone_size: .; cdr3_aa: CASSFGADPNTEAFF; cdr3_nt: TGTGCCAGCAGTTTCGGGGCAGATCCGAACACTGAAGCTTTCTTT
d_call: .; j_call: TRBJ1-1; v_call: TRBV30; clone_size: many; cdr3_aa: CAWEGNTEAFF; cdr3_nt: TGTGCCTGGGAGGGCAACACTGAAGCTTTCTTT
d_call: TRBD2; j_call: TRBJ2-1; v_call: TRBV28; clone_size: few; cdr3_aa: CASSSREGYNEQFF; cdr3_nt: TGTGCCAGCAGCTCGCGGGAGGGTTACAATGAGCAGTTCTTC
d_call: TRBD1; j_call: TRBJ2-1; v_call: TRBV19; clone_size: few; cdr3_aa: CASSSRDREREQFF; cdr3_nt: TGTGCCAGTAGTTCCCGGGACAGGGAGCGTGAGCAGTTCTTC
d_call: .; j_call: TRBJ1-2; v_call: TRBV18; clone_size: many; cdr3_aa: CASSPATNYGYTF; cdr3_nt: TGTGCCAGCTCACCAGCAACTAACTATGGCTACACCTTC
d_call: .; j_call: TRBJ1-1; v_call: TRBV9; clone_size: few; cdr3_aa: CASSVGHLPAEAFF; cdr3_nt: TGTGCCAGCAGCGTAGGACACCTCCCCGCTGAAGCTTTCTTT
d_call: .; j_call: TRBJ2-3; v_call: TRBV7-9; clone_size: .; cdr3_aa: CASSLVSGFADTQYF; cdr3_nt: TGTGCCAGCAGCTTAGTTTCGGGGTTTGCAGATACGCAGTATTTT
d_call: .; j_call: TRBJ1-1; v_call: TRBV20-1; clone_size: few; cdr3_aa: CSARFPGGMNTEAFF; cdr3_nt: TGCAGTGCTAGATTCCCTGGAGGGATGAACACTGAAGCTTTCTTT
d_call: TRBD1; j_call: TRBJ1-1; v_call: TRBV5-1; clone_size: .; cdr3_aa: CASSLGTGGYTEAFF; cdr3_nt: TGCGCCAGCAGCTTAGGGACAGGGGGTTACACTGAAGCTTTCTTT
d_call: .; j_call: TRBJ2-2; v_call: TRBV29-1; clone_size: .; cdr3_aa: CSVDSNTGELFF; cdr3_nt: TGCAGCGTTGACTCGAACACCGGGGAGCTGTTTTTT
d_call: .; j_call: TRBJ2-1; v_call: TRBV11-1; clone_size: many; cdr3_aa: CASSPQGPPQLRPEQFF; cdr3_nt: TGTGCCAGCAGCCCCCAGGGGCCCCCCCAGTTAAGGCCTGAGCAGTTCTTC
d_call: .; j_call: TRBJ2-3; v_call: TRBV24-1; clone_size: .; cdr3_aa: CAAGMSDTQYF; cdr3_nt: TGTGCAGCCGGGATGTCAGATACGCAGTATTTT
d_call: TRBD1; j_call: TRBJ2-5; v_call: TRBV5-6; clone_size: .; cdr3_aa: CASSPGTGVDETQYF; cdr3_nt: TGTGCCAGCAGCCCCGGGACAGGGGTGGATGAGACCCAGTACTTC
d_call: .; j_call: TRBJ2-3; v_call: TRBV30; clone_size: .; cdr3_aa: CAWRLPSSTDTQYF; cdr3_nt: TGTGCATGGAGACTACCTTCTAGCACAGATACGCAGTATTTT
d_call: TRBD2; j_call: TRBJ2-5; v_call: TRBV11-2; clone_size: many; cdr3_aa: CASSLGGRQETQYF; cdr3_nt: TGTGCCAGCAGCTTAGGCGGGAGGCAAGAGACCCAGTACTTC
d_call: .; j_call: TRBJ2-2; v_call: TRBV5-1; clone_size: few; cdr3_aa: CASKALAGNTGELFF; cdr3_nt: TGCGCCAGCAAGGCCTTGGCGGGAAACACCGGGGAGCTGTTTTTT
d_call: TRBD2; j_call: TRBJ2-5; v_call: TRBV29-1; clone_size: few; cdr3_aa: CSVLAGGQETQYF; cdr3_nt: TGCAGCGTCCTAGCGGGGGGCCAAGAGACCCAGTACTTC
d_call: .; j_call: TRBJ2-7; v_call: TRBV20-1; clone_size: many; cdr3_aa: CSASSIREQYF; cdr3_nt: TGCAGTGCTAGTTCCATCCGGGAGCAGTACTTC
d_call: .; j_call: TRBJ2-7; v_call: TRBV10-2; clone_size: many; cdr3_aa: CASSEFTTSSYEQYF; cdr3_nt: TGCGCCAGCAGTGAGTTTACCACAAGCTCCTACGAGCAGTACTTC
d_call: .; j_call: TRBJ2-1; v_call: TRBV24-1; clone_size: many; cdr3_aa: CATSDGTVSSYNEQFF; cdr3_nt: TGTGCCACCAGTGATGGGACGGTAAGCTCCTACAATGAGCAGTTCTTC
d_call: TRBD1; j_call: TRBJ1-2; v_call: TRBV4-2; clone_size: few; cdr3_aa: CASSQVTGTGNDGYTF; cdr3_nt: TGTGCCAGCAGCCAAGTTACTGGGACAGGGAATGATGGCTACACCTTC
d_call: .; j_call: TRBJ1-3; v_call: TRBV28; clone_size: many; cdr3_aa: CATLSGTLNTIYF; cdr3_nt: TGTGCCACCTTATCCGGGACCCTAAACACCATATATTTT
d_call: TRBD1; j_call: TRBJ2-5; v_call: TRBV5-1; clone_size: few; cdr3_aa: CASRLPGQGGETQYF; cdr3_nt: TGCGCCAGCAGGTTACCGGGACAGGGGGGTGAGACCCAGTACTTC
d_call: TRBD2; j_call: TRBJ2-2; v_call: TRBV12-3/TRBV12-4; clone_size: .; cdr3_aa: CASSLDAGLAVYNGELFF; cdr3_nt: TGTGCCAGCAGTTTAGATGCGGGGCTAGCGGTTTACAACGGGGAGCTGTTTTTT
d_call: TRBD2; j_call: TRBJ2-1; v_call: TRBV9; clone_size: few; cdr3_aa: CASSVGLAGGSSSYNEQFF; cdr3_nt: TGTGCCAGCAGCGTCGGACTAGCGGGAGGGTCCAGCTCCTACAATGAGCAGTTCTTC
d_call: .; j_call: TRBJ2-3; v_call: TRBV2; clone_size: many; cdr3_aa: CASHGGGLPDTQYF; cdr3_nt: TGTGCCAGCCATGGTGGGGGGCTGCCAGATACGCAGTATTTT
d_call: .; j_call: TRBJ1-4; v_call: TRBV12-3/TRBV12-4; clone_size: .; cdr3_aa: CASSFLNEKLFF; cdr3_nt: TGTGCCAGCAGTTTCCTAAATGAAAAACTGTTTTTT
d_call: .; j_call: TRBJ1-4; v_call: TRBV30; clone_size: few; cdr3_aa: CAWTGVGTNEKLFF; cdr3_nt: TGTGCCTGGACAGGAGTAGGGACTAATGAAAAACTGTTTTTT
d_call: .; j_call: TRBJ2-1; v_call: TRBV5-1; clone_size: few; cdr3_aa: CASSLEGRNNEQFF; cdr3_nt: TGTGCCAGCAGCTTGGAAGGACGGAACAATGAGCAGTTCTTC
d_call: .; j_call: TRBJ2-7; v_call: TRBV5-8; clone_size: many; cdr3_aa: CASSTGTLGGEQYF; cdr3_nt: TGTGCCAGCAGCACCGGGACCCTCGGTGGCGAGCAGTACTTC
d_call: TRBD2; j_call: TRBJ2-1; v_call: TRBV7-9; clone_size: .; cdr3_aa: CASSQTSGRAKNNEQFF; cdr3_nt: TGTGCCAGCAGCCAGACTAGCGGGAGGGCAAAAAACAATGAGCAGTTCTTC
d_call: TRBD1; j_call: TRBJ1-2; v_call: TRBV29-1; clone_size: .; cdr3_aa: CSVELVQGNYGYTF; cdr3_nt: TGCAGCGTTGAATTGGTACAGGGGAACTATGGCTACACCTTC
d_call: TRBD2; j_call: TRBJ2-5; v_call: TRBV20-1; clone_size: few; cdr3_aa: CSAARGLAGSQETQYF; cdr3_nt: TGCAGTGCCGCAAGGGGACTAGCGGGCTCTCAAGAGACCCAGTACTTC
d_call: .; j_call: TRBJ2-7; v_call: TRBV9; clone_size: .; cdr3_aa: CASSVAATNYEQYF; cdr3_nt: TGTGCCAGCAGCGTAGCTGCGACCAACTACGAGCAGTACTTC
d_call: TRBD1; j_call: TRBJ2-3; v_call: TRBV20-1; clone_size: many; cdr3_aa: CSGTGGARDTQYF; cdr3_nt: TGCAGTGGGACAGGGGGCGCAAGAGATACGCAGTATTTT
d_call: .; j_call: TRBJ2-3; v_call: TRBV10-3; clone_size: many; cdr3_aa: CAISDKVAQGTDTQYF; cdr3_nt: TGTGCCATCAGTGATAAGGTAGCCCAGGGCACAGATACGCAGTATTTT
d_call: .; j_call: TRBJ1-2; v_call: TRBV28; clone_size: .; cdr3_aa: CASDSWGRGAVGQYGYTF; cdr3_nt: TGTGCCAGCGACTCCTGGGGGAGGGGGGCGGTCGGACAGTATGGCTACACCTTC
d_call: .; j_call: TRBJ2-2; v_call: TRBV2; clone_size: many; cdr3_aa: CASSAGRGAGELFF; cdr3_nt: TGTGCCAGCAGTGCCGGAAGGGGGGCCGGGGAGCTGTTTTTT